One and the same sample provided the 10 T cell receptor beta chains below, sequenced in a study of cytomegalovirus exposure and HLA in healthy donors. Primers: 60 Vbeta forward and 13 Jbeta reverse. Measured with immunoSEQ multiplex PCR; TCRdb has only the in-frame clones, and not every one. Among some 100,000 clones listed, more than 65% were seen once. Sequencing was carried out using PBMCs. These receptors were obtained from a woman aged 18-29 years in good health and CMV-seronegative.

This clone was counted a single time. The chain is built from TRBV7-9 and TRBJ2-7; 11 bases are shared with TRBD1. Germline V gene data show CDR1 as SEHNR and CDR2 as FQNEAQ (reference sequence). The CDR3 runs to 16 residues. The junction had 10 bases not matched to a gene; V was cut back by 2 bases and J by 7 bases. DNA for the CDR3: TGTGCCAGCAGCTTACTAACCGGGACAGGGGGTGGAGAGCAGTACTTC. The encoded protein is CASSLLTGTGGGEQYF.

J is TRBJ2-3 and V is TRBV5-1; TRBD2 matches at 9 bases. This CDR3 has 15 amino acids. V shed 4 bases and J 5 bases; nucleotides not matched to a gene: 8. Germline loops: CDR1 SGHRS, CDR2 YFSETQ. The CDR3 spells CASSPVAGVGDTQYF. DNA for the CDR3: TGCGCCAGCAGCCCGGTAGCGGGAGTTGGAGATACGCAGTATTTT.

Only one count was recorded for this clone. The genes are TRBV6-1 and TRBJ2-7; 8 nucleotides agree with TRBD2. The CDR3 runs 15 residues. The germline CDR1 and CDR2 sequences are MNHNS and SASEGT. Trimming removed 6 bases from V and 2 bases from J; junction bases left unmatched: 9. Here the CDR3 DNA reads TGTGCCAGCAGGACTTTTAGCGGGGAGGCCTACGAGCAGTACTTC. It encodes CASRTFSGEAYEQYF.

The CDR3 sequence is CASSEGGGTQRYF. CDR3 DNA sequence: TGTGCCAGCAGTGAAGGAGGCGGGACCCAGCGGTATTTT. J is TRBJ2-3 and V is TRBV6-1, with D possibly being TRBD2 (6 bases). V was cut by 1 base and J by 14 bases, with 16 bases left in between. This CDR3 contains 13 residues. Germline values: CDR1 MNHNS, CDR2 SASEGT.

The V and J genes are TRBV19 and TRBJ2-7; 8 nucleotides agree with TRBD1. J lost 4 bases, V lost 5 bases, and 7 bases had no gene match. CDR3 length: 14 residues. Germline V CDR1 and CDR2: LNHDA, SQIVND (reference sequence). The CDR3 protein is CASSSAGGLYEQYF. The CDR3 DNA follows: TGTGCCAGTAGTTCGGCAGGGGGCTTGTACGAGCAGTACTTC.

The J gene is TRBJ1-6, the V gene TRBV6-7; TRBD1 agrees at 7 bases. TRBV6-7 is marked as an open reading frame, function uncertain. Trimming removed 5 bases from V and 0 bases from J; junction bases left unmatched: 13. The CDR3 contains 19 residues. For the CDR3, the DNA is TGTGCCAGCAGTCCCCCAAGGGACAGCCTGAGCTCCTATAATTCACCCCTCCACTTT. Protein sequence: CASSPPRDSLSSYNSPLHF.

The chain carries TRBV9 and TRBJ2-1; D remains ambiguous. The CDR3 has 15 amino acids. In germline, CDR1 is SGDLS, CDR2 YYNGEE. V was shortened by 3 bases and J by 5 bases, with 15 bases between the two germline ends. The CDR3 region is CASSETLDEDNEQFF. The CDR3 nucleotides read TGTGCCAGCAGCGAGACTCTGGATGAGGACAATGAGCAGTTCTTC.

The CDR3 sequence is CASSRTGLEQYF. The CDR3 nucleotides read TGTGCCAGCAGCCGGACAGGGCTCGAGCAGTACTTC. The chain links TRBV11-3 to TRBJ2-7, with 8 bases fitting TRBD1. The V gene's germline CDR1 is SGHNT and CDR2 YENEEA. The CDR3 runs to 12 residues. The V and J ends lost 5 bases and 6 bases, in that order; junction bases with no gene match: 3.

The table lists this clone with a count of one. The J gene is TRBJ2-1, the V gene TRBV5-4, with 10 bases identical to TRBD1. V shed 2 bases, J shed 8 bases, and the junction held 7 bases outside the gene matches. The CDR3 spans 15 residues. CDR1 and CDR2 from the germline V gene are SGHNT and YYREEE (reference sequence). The CDR3 here is CASSFGTGDFDEQFF. The CDR3 nucleotides are TGTGCCAGCAGCTTTGGGACAGGGGATTTCGATGAGCAGTTCTTC.

The rearrangement links TRBV5-1 to TRBJ1-4; D unclear. CDR3 length: 14 residues. Per germline, CDR1 SGHRS and CDR2 YFSETQ. V gave up 0 bases and J gave up 3 bases, with 6 bases separating them. DNA for the CDR3: TGCGCCAGCAGCTTGGGACGGGCTAATGAAAAACTGTTTTTT. Its translation: CASSLGRANEKLFF.